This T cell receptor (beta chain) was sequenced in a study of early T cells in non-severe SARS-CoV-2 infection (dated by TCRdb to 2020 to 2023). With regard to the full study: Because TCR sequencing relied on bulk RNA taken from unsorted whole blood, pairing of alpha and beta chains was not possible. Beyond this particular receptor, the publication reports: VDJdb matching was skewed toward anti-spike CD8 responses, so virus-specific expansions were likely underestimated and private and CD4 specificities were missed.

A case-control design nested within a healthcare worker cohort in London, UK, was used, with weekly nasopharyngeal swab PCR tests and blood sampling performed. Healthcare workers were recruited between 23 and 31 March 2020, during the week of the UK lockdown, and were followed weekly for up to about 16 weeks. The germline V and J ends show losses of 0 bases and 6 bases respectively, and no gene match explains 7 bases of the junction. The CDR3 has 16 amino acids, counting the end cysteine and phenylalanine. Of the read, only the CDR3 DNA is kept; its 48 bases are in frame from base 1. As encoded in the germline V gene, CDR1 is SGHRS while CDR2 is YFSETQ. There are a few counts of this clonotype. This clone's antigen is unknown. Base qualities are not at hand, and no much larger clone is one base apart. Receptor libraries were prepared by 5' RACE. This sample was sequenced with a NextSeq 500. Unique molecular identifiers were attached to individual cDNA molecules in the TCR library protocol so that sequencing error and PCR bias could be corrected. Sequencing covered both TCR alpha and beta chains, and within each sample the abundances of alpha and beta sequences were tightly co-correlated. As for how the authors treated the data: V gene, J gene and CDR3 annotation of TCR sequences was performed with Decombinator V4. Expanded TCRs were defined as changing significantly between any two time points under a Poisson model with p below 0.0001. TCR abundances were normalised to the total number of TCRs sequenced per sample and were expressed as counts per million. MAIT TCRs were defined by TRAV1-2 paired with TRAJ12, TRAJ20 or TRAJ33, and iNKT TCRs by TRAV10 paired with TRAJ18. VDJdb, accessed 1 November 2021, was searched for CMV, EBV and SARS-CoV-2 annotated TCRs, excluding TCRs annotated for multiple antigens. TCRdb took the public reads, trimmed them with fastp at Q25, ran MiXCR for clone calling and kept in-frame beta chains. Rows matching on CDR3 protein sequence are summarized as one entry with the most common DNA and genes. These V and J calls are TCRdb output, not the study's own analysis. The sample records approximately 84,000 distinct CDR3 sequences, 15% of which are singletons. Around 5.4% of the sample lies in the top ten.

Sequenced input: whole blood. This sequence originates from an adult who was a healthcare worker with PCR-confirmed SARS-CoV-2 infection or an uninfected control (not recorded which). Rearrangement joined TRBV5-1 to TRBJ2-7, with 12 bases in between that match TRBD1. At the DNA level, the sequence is TGCGCCAGCAGCTTGGTGGGACAGGGGGCGTTGGTCGAGCAGTACTTC. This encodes CASSLVGQGALVEQYF.